A selection of T cell receptor beta chains follows, all from one sample in a study of CD8+ T cells in alopecia areata. Measured with immunoSEQ multiplex PCR; TCRdb has only the in-frame clones, and not every one. The sample lists roughly 190,000 clones; 60% were seen once. The source was CD4+ T cells sorted from blood, collected at week 4, from a patient treated with tofacitinib. These receptors were taken from a human donor with alopecia areata. Both conserved end residues are trimmed from each CDR3. The order of the fields is V gene, J gene, CDR3 protein.

>TRBV7-8|TRBJ1-2
ASSLVQGNYGYT
>TRBV14|TRBJ1-4
ASSQERADEKLF
>TRBV29-1|TRBJ2-3
SGGEMDTQY
>TRBV29-1|TRBJ2-1
SVRGGEQF
>TRBV4-1|TRBJ2-7
ASSQDVEGYEQY
>TRBV28|TRBJ2-1
ASSHPGTGSNEQF
>TRBV4-1|TRBJ1-5
ASSQDARDSFGLNQPQH
>TRBV15|TRBJ2-1
ATSSGRVWNEQF
>TRBV30|TRBJ1-1
AWSAWSGNTEAF
>TRBV2|TRBJ2-3
ASSVTDTQY
>TRBV7-8|TRBJ2-2
ASSKGRSTTGDTGELF
>TRBV7-2|TRBJ2-7
ASSNSGGGPAYEQY
>TRBV7-2|TRBJ2-2
ASSWTSGSTGELF
>TRBV18|TRBJ2-7
ASSPDGLEWY
>TRBV18|TRBJ1-2
ASSTDLNYGYT
>TRBV29-1|TRBJ1-3
SVRRDSGNTIY
>TRBV7-3|TRBJ2-1
ASSLTARNEQF
>TRBV5-1|TRBJ1-1
ASSSPLQNTEAF
>TRBV27|TRBJ2-2
ASTFRPGTGELF
>TRBV11-2|TRBJ2-1
ASSSMAGGGNEQF
>TRBV7-9|TRBJ2-7
ASSQNRDEQY
>TRBV30|TRBJ1-3
AWRRIDRRNTIY
>TRBV5-4|TRBJ2-5
ASSLARGGGPETQY
>TRBV15|TRBJ2-6
ATRGANVLT
>TRBV5-1|TRBJ2-3
ASSPGFGPLSTDTQY
>TRBV30|TRBJ2-1
ACPRVNSGPSYNEQF
>TRBV2|TRBJ2-1
ASSTGTSGYNEQF
>TRBV19|TRBJ1-5
ASSIGLQGSHQPQH
>TRBV6-8|TRBJ1-1
ANLRAQRTEAF
>TRBV5-1|TRBJ2-7
ASSLAGGRVDEQY
>TRBV10-2|TRBJ1-2
ASSESGAGGYT
>TRBV5-5|TRBJ2-1
ASTGTPGLAGFGEQF
>TRBV19|TRBJ2-1
ASISAGINEQF
>TRBV7-2|TRBJ2-7
ASSSRPGQGTYEQY
>TRBV5-8|TRBJ2-3
ASIPLTRSTDTQY
>TRBV20-1|TRBJ1-1
SARDQVEAF
>TRBV6-1|TRBJ2-7
ASSEAITQKQY
>TRBV30|TRBJ2-7
AWNPGAPYEQY
>TRBV7-8|TRBJ2-1
ASSYDRGDYNEQF
>TRBV7-3|TRBJ2-1
ASSPGALYNEQF
>TRBV5-4|TRBJ2-3
ASSFGSSADTQY
>TRBV15|TRBJ1-3
ATSRTSGNTIY
>TRBV30|TRBJ2-4
AWSVAVGGAKNIQY
>TRBV7-9|TRBJ1-2
ASRPTGNGNYGYT
>TRBV29-1|TRBJ2-5
SVAAGGGERTQY